This T cell receptor (beta chain) was sequenced in a study of T cells in localized non-small cell lung cancer. Note on this clone: What it binds is not known.

The table came from immunoSEQ multiplex PCR; TCRdb's copy has only in-frame clones and leaves some out. Of around 28,000 clones in the sample, around 90% were seen once. Germline V gene data show CDR1 as MDHEN and CDR2 as SYDVKM. This CDR3 region has 14 residues. Trimming removed 5 bases from V and 2 bases from J; junction bases left unmatched: 1. Study-wide results and limits: Higher blood T cell density went with longer overall survival.

The receptor's source is a female donor of 60 years or more with stage I lung adenocarcinoma. The genes are TRBV28 and TRBJ1-5, with TRBD1 matching 9 bases. The source material was peripheral blood, sampled before any cancer treatment. CDR3 in amino acids: CASSTGGGNQPQHF. CDR3 bases: TGTGCCAGCAGTACAGGGGGCGGCAATCAGCCCCAGCATTTT.